What follows is one T cell receptor beta chain and its context. This record belongs to a study of T cell changes during pregnancy in multiple sclerosis. Sequencing used immunoSEQ multiplex PCR; TCRdb keeps in-frame clones, though not all of them. The data contain 80,000 to 130,000 clones, around 90% of them singletons. V lost 3 bases, J lost 7 bases, and 12 bases stayed unmatched. The CDR3 length is 17 residues. Germline CDR1 and CDR2: SGDLS and YYNGEE. The origin of this receptor is a female donor with multiple sclerosis, enrolled in a pregnancy study. Sequencing used peripheral blood, obtained in the second trimester of pregnancy. The rearrangement uses TRBV9 and TRBJ2-1; 11 nucleotides align to TRBD2. The CDR3 spells CASSEGASGGYRNEQFF. CDR3 nucleotides: TGTGCCAGCAGCGAGGGGGCTAGCGGGGGGTATAGGAATGAGCAGTTCTTC. Looking up the rest from reference TRBV9 and TRBJ2-1 gives the full variable domain: DSGVTQTPKHLITATGQRVTLRCSPRSGDLSVYWYQQSLDQGLQFLIQYYNGEERAKGNILERFSAQQFPDLHSELNLSSLELGDSALYFCASSEGASGGYRNEQFFGPGTRLTVL.